Listed here are 24 T cell receptor beta chains from one sample, sequenced in a study of blood T cell repertoires in COVID-19. Using immunoSEQ multiplex PCR, the repertoire was profiled, and TCRdb retains in-frame clones only, with some absent. The table has about 240,000 clones, over 80% seen once. The sequenced material came from peripheral blood. The receptors come from a man younger than 45 who had recovered from COVID-19.

The chain carries TRBV13 and TRBJ2-7; TRBD1 might be the D (5 bases). Trimming cost V 2 bases and J 1 base, with 6 bases left between them. Germline V gene sequence: CDR1 PRHDT, CDR2 FYEKMQ (reference sequence). There are 13 residues in the CDR3. The CDR3 here is CASSLQGSYEQYF. The CDR3 nucleotides read TGTGCCAGCAGCTTACAGGGTTCCTACGAGCAGTACTTC. The variable domain in full, completed from reference TRBV13 and TRBJ2-7, reads AAGVIQSPRHLIKEKRETATLKCYPIPRHDTVYWYQQGPGQDPQFLISFYEKMQSDKGSIPDRFSAQQFSDYHSELNMSSLELGDSALYFCASSLQGSYEQYFGPGTRLTVT.

The gene calls are TRBV5-1 and TRBJ2-5; 10 nucleotides align to TRBD1. CDR1 is SGHRS and CDR2 is YFSETQ in the germline V gene. The V segment lost 5 bases and the J segment 4 bases; nucleotides outside the gene matches: 5. The CDR3 extends over 14 amino acids. The CDR3 region has the DNA TGCGCCAGCAGTCCTGACAGGGGGCGAGAGACCCAGTACTTC. Protein: CASSPDRGRETQYF.

The rearrangement joins TRBV7-9 to TRBJ1-1; D is undetermined. CDR1 SEHNR and CDR2 FQNEAQ come from the germline V gene (reference sequence). The CDR3 runs to 12 residues. Trimming removed 3 bases at V and 10 bases at J, with 12 bases between. The CDR3 protein is CASSLAGGRAFF. For the CDR3, the DNA is TGTGCCAGCAGCTTGGCGGGCGGGAGAGCTTTCTTT. The entire variable domain, with the rest obtained from reference TRBV7-9 and TRBJ1-1, is as follows: DTGVSQNPRHKITKRGQNVTFRCDPISEHNRLYWYRQTLGQGPEFLTYFQNEAQLEKSRLLSDRFSAERPKGSFSTLEIQRTEQGDSAMYLCASSLAGGRAFFGQGTRLTVV.

The rearrangement links TRBV7-2 to TRBJ2-3; tentatively, D is TRBD2 (5 bases). Germline CDR1 and CDR2: SGHTA and FQGNSA. The germline V and J ends were trimmed by 2 bases and 2 bases, with 14 bases remaining between them. The CDR3 consists of 16 residues. Written as DNA, the CDR3 is TGTGCCAGCAGCTTAACATCGCGGGCCAACACAGATACGCAGTATTTT. It encodes CASSLTSRANTDTQYF. Using reference TRBV7-2 and TRBJ2-3 for the parts outside the CDR3, the full variable domain is GAGVSQSPSNKVTEKGKDVELRCDPISGHTALYWYRQSLGQGLEFLIYFQGNSAPDKSGLPSDRFSAERTGGSVSTLTIQRTQQEDSAVYLCASSLTSRANTDTQYFGPGTRLTVL.

This rearrangement joins TRBV7-2 to TRBJ1-3, with 9 bases aligning to TRBD1. The V and J ends lost 4 bases and 1 base, in that order; junction bases with no gene match: 5. CDR1 is SGHTA and CDR2 is FQGNSA in the germline V gene. This CDR3 is 16 amino acids long. CDR3 region: CASSWGQGGSGNTIYF. The CDR3 DNA sequence: TGTGCCAGCAGCTGGGGACAGGGAGGATCTGGAAACACCATATATTTT.

This chain connects TRBV5-6 to TRBJ1-2, with D unclear. The CDR3 is 14 amino acids. Germline CDR1 reads SGHDT; CDR2 reads YYEEEE. Trimming left V 3 bases short and J 6 bases short, with 15 bases between. The CDR3, as DNA: TGTGCCAGCAGCTCCCGGGGAGGCTCGGATGGCTACACCTTC. This sequence encodes CASSSRGGSDGYTF.

This chain joins TRBV6-5 and TRBJ1-6; TRBD1 is a possible D gene (6 bases). Germline assignment: CDR1 MNHEY and CDR2 SVGAGI. This CDR3 spans 16 amino acids. With 3 bases removed from V and 1 base from J, the gap between germline ends came to 10 bases. The CDR3 sequence: CASSYQGLSYNSPLHF. CDR3 nucleotides: TGTGCCAGCAGTTATCAGGGGTTGTCCTATAATTCACCCCTCCACTTT.

This rearrangement joins TRBV9 to TRBJ2-3, with D possibly being TRBD1 (6 bases). Germline CDR1 is SGDLS and CDR2 is YYNGEE. Deletions cut 0 bases from V and 8 bases from J, with 25 bases between. This CDR3 has 18 residues. This chain's CDR3 is CASSVDPKRQETSATQYF. DNA of the CDR3: TGTGCCAGCAGCGTAGATCCCAAGCGACAGGAGACCTCAGCTACGCAGTATTTT.

The chain recombines TRBV7-6 with TRBJ1-4; D gene ambiguous. The V gene lost 5 bases and the J gene lost 5 bases, with 6 bases spanning the gap. Germline CDR1 is SGHVS and CDR2 is FNYEAQ. The CDR3 sequence is 12 residues long. The CDR3 DNA reads as TGTGCCAGCAGCAACAGAAATGAAAAACTGTTTTTT. This sequence encodes CASSNRNEKLFF. The full variable domain, its missing parts supplied by reference TRBV7-6 and TRBJ1-4, is GAGVSQSPRYKVTKRGQDVALRCDPISGHVSLYWYRQALGQGPEFLTYFNYEAQQDKSGLPNDRFSAERPEGSISTLTIQRTEQRDSAMYRCASSNRNEKLFFGSGTQLSVL.

The rearrangement joins TRBV5-4 to TRBJ1-1, with D possibly being TRBD1 (5 bases). There are 13 residues in the CDR3. Looked up from germline, CDR1 is SGHNT and CDR2 is YYREEE (reference sequence). Trimming pared 4 bases from V and 8 bases from J, leaving 15 bases between. For the CDR3, the DNA is TGTGCCAGCAGCGGGGGGGGAAGGGCCGAAGCTTTCTTT. This sequence encodes CASSGGGRAEAFF. Filled out from reference TRBV5-4 and TRBJ1-1, the complete variable domain reads ETGVTQSPTHLIKTRGQQVTLRCSSQSGHNTVSWYQQALGQGPQFIFQYYREEENGRGNFPPRFSGLQFPNYSSELNVNALELDDSALYLCASSGGGRAEAFFGQGTRLTVV.

The rearrangement uses TRBV6-5 and TRBJ1-3, with D unclear. From germline, CDR1 is MNHEY and CDR2 SVGAGI. The CDR3 is made up of 12 amino acids. V dropped 10 bases and J dropped 0 bases, with 7 bases sitting between them. The CDR3: CATTSSGNTIYF. In DNA form, the CDR3 reads TGTGCCACCACGAGCTCTGGAAACACCATATATTTT.

The rearrangement uses TRBV6-5 and TRBJ1-2; 7 nucleotides align to TRBD1. Germline CDR1 reads MNHEY; CDR2 reads SVGAGI. The CDR3 spans 14 residues. Trimming removed 2 bases from V and 4 bases from J; junction bases left unmatched: 4. The CDR3, as DNA: TGTGCCAGCAGTTACGACAGGGTGGCCTATGGCTACACCTTC. It yields the protein CASSYDRVAYGYTF.

The J gene is TRBJ1-2, the V gene TRBV6-6; D is possibly TRBD1 (6 bases). The V gene lost 9 bases and the J gene lost 4 bases, with 21 bases spanning the gap. Per germline, CDR1 MNHNY and CDR2 SVGAGI (reference sequence). This CDR3 contains 15 residues. The CDR3 loop is CASWRGGRTSYGYTF. The CDR3 coding sequence is TGTGCCAGTTGGAGGGGGGGACGAACTAGCTATGGCTACACCTTC.

The chain links TRBV10-3 to TRBJ2-5, with 9 bases that match TRBD2. From germline, CDR1 is ENHRY and CDR2 SYGVKD. The V gene end was trimmed by 2 bases and the J gene end by 1 base; junction bases not matched to a gene: 2. CDR3 size: 15 residues. CDR3 region: CAISESGGSQETQYF. The CDR3 DNA is TGTGCCATCAGTGAGAGCGGGGGGAGCCAAGAGACCCAGTACTTC.

The chain links TRBV9 to TRBJ2-3; 8 nucleotides align to TRBD2. The CDR3 loop spans 15 amino acids. V was pared by 3 bases and J by 0 bases, with 3 bases of the junction left unmatched. The germline V gene encodes CDR1 SGDLS and CDR2 YYNGEE. The DNA of the CDR3 is TGTGCCAGCAGCGGAAAGCGGGGGAGCACAGATACGCAGTATTTT. Translating it yields CASSGKRGSTDTQYF.

As for this clone: The same CDR3 also results from other DNA sequences found in this sample. The chain uses TRBV20-1 and TRBJ2-5, with D unresolved. Germline assignment: CDR1 DFQATT and CDR2 SNEGSKA (reference sequence). The length of the CDR3 is 11 residues. V was pared by 6 bases and J by 5 bases, with 10 bases between. The CDR3 region is CSARLRETQYF. As DNA, the CDR3 is TGCAGTGCGAGGTTGCGGGAGACCCAGTACTTC.

With respect to this clone: Other nucleotide sequences from this sample produce the same CDR3. The rearrangement uses TRBV5-1 and TRBJ2-5, with 7 positions matching TRBD1. The CDR3 covers 14 residues. V was clipped by 0 bases and J by 4 bases; unmatched bases: 3. The germline gives CDR1 SGHRS, CDR2 YFSETQ. CDR3 coding DNA: TGCGCCAGCAGCTTGGGACAGGGTGGAGAGACCCAGTACTTC. It specifies CASSLGQGGETQYF.

The rearrangement links TRBV21-1 to TRBJ2-7; no DNA check was done on the table's D call, TRBD2. TRBV21-1 is a pseudogene. The length of the CDR3 is 15 residues. In nucleotides, the CDR3 is TGTGCCAGCAGCAAGGTAATCTTTGAGTCCTACGAGCAGTACGTC. Protein sequence: CASSKVIFESYEQYV.

The V and J genes are TRBV15 and TRBJ2-7, with 9 positions matching TRBD1. CDR1 and CDR2 from the germline V gene are LNHNV and YYDKDF (reference sequence). The CDR3 has 16 residues. The V and J ends lost 1 base and 2 bases, in that order; junction bases with no gene match: 6. The CDR3 sequence: CATSRAGDRATYEQYF. The CDR3, as DNA: TGTGCCACCAGCAGAGCTGGGGACAGGGCTACCTACGAGCAGTACTTC.

This chain joins TRBV5-1 and TRBJ2-2, with 8 bases fitting TRBD1. This CDR3 is built from 15 residues. V lost 6 bases to trimming and J lost 6 bases; unmatched junction nucleotides: 10. CDR1 SGHRS and CDR2 YFSETQ come from the germline V gene. CDR3 residues: CASTPGQAFPGELFF. The CDR3 bases are TGCGCCAGCACCCCGGGACAGGCATTTCCCGGGGAGCTGTTTTTT.

The rearrangement uses TRBV2 and TRBJ2-6; 7 nucleotides line up with TRBD1. CDR3 length: 16 amino acids. Trimming removed 6 bases from V and 5 bases from J; junction bases left unmatched: 10. Germline values: CDR1 SNHLY, CDR2 FYNNEI. The CDR3 DNA reads as TGTGCCAGCAGCGAACGTTACAGGGGATGGGCCAACGTCCTGACTTTC. This sequence encodes CASSERYRGWANVLTF.

V usage is TRBV3-1 (or the pseudogene TRBV3-2) and J usage is TRBJ2-2, with TRBD1 as a possible D gene (5 bases). Trimming removed 6 bases at V and 4 bases at J, with 12 bases between. The CDR3 runs to 14 residues. Per the germline V gene, CDR1 is LGHDT and CDR2 is YNNKEL (reference sequence). CDR3 in DNA: TGTGCCAGCAGACTTAGGGGCAGCACCGGGGAGCTGTTTTTT. The encoded protein is CASRLRGSTGELFF.

This clone was seen more than once but under ten times. J is TRBJ2-7 and V is TRBV18, with 9 bases that match TRBD2. The ends lost 3 bases at V and 2 bases at J; junction bases unmatched: 5. Looked up from germline, CDR1 is KGHSH and CDR2 is LQKENI. The CDR3 length is 15 residues. CDR3 region: CASSPGLALAYEQYV. The CDR3 bases are TGTGCCAGCTCACCGGGACTAGCTTTGGCCTACGAGCAGTACGTC.

This clone was seen once. The chain uses TRBV5-5 and TRBJ2-5; D remains unclear. The germline V and J ends were trimmed by 0 bases and 4 bases, with 13 bases remaining between them. The CDR3 extends over 15 amino acids. Germline CDR1 SGHKS, CDR2 YYEKEE (reference sequence). DNA of the CDR3: TGTGCCAGCAGCTTGGAACCAACGGGTCGAGAGACCCAGTACTTC. Protein: CASSLEPTGRETQYF.